The entry below describes one T cell receptor (beta chain). Its cognate antigen is unknown. This specimen comes from a study of shared clonotypes between healthy human individuals. The V gene's germline CDR1 is MDHEN and CDR2 SYDVKM. The germline V and J ends were trimmed by 6 bases and 9 bases, with 17 bases remaining between them. The CDR3 extends over 13 amino acids. In the sorted-subset replicate PCRs, 200 ng DNA, 25,000 to 30,000 T cell genomes, was used. Profiled with immunoSEQ multiplex PCR; TCRdb holds only in-frame clones, not every one. The table has approximately 2.4 million clones, 90% to 97% seen once. General observations from the study: Around 5% of naive CD4 clonotypes were common to a handful of donors.

The gene calls are TRBV28 and TRBJ1-1; D may be TRBD1 (6 bases). The receptor was derived from a young man in good health. Material for sequencing was naive CD4+ T cells sorted from blood. Stated subset: CD45RA+ positively selected. The CDR3 here is CASSSGQYIKAFF. The CDR3 coding sequence is TGTGCCAGCAGCAGCGGACAGTACATAAAAGCTTTCTTT.